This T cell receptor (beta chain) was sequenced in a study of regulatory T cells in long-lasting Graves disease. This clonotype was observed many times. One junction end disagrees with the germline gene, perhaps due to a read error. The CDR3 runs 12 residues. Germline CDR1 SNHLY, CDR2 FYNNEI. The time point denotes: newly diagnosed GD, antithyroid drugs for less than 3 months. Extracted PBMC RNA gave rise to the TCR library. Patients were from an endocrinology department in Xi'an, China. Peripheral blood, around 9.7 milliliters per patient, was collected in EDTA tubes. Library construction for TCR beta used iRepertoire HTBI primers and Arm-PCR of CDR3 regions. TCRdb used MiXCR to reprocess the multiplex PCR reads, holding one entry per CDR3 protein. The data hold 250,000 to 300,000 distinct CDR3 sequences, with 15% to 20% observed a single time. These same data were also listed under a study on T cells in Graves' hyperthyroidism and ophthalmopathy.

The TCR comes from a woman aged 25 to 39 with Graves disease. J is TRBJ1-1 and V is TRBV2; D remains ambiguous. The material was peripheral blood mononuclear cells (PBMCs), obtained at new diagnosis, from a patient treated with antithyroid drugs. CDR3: CASNIIGPTYLF. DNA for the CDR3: TGTGCCAGCAATATAATAGGACCTACTTACCTCTTT.